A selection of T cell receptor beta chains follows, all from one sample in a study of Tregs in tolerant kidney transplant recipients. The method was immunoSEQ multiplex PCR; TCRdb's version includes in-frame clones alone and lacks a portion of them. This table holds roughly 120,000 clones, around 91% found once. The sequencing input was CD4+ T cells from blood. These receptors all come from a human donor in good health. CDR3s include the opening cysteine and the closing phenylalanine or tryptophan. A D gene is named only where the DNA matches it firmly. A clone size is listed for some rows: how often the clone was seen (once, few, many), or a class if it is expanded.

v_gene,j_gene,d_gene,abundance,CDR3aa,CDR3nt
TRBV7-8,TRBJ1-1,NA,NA,CASSHYRAEAFF,TGTGCCAGCAGCCATTACAGAGCTGAAGCTTTCTTT
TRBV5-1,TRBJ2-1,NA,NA,CASSFRDDYNEQFF,TGCGCCAGCAGCTTCCGGGACGACTACAATGAGCAGTTCTTC
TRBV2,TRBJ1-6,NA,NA,CASIRGGYNSPLHF,TGTGCCAGCATTCGTGGTGGTTATAATTCACCCCTCCACTTT
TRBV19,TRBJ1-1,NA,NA,CASSILFRTMNTEAFF,TGTGCCAGTAGTATACTCTTTAGGACCATGAACACTGAAGCTTTCTTT
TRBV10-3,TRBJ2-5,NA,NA,CAISERLKETQYF,TGTGCCATCAGTGAGAGGCTCAAGGAGACCCAGTACTTC
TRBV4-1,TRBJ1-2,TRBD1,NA,CASSQVGQATFYGYTF,TGCGCCAGCAGCCAAGTAGGACAGGCAACTTTCTATGGCTACACCTTC
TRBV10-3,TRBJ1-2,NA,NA,CAISPGDHYGYTF,TGTGCCATCAGTCCTGGGGATCACTATGGCTACACCTTC
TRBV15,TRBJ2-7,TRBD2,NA,CATSREASGVYGQYF,TGTGCCACCAGCAGAGAGGCTAGCGGGGTCTACGGGCAGTACTTC
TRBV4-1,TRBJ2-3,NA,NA,CASSQDFPARYSTDTQYF,TGCGCCAGCAGCCAAGATTTTCCGGCCAGGTACAGCACAGATACGCAGTATTTT
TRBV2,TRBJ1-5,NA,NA,CASSAMTEYSNQPQHF,TGTGCCAGCAGTGCAATGACAGAGTATAGCAATCAGCCCCAGCATTTT
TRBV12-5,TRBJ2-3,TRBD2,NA,CASGLPGLAGDQPLDTQYF,TGTGCTAGTGGCCTCCCGGGACTAGCGGGAGACCAACCACTAGATACGCAGTATTTT
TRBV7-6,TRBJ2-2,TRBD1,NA,CASSLAGGTGAGELFF,TGTGCCAGCAGCTTAGCCGGGGGGACAGGGGCCGGGGAGCTGTTTTTT
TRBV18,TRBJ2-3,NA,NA,CASSPPAWDAGTDTQYF,TGTGCCAGCTCACCACCGGCGTGGGACGCAGGCACAGATACGCAGTATTTT
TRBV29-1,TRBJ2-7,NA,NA,CSVQTGVEQYF,TGCAGCGTGCAAACCGGGGTTGAGCAGTACTTC
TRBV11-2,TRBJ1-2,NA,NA,CASSSGLNYGYTF,TGTGCCAGCAGCTCAGGACTGAACTATGGCTACACCTTC
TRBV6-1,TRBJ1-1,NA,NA,CASSDQTAWYEAFF,TGTGCCAGCAGTGATCAGACAGCTTGGTATGAAGCTTTCTTT
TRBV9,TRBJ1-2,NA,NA,CASSVDTNYGYTF,TGTGCCAGCAGCGTAGATACTAACTATGGCTACACCTTC
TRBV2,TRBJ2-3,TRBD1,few,CASSIQGPGTDTQYF,TGTGCCAGCAGCATACAGGGGCCCGGCACAGATACGCAGTATTTT
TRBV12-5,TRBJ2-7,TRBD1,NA,CASGRWDGTGSYEQYF,TGTGCTAGTGGTAGGTGGGACGGGACAGGGAGCTACGAGCAGTACTTC
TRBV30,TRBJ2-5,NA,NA,CACPVGGREGVETQYF,TGTGCCTGCCCTGTCGGGGGCAGGGAAGGGGTAGAGACCCAGTACTTC
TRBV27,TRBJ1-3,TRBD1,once,CASSSRVTGAGNTIYF,TGTGCCAGCAGTTCCCGGGTGACAGGGGCTGGAAACACCATATATTTT
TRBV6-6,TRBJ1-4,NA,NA,CASIRATNEKLFF,TGTGCCAGCATTAGGGCAACTAATGAAAAACTGTTTTTT
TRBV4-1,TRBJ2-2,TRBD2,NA,CASSLAGVATGELFF,TGCGCCAGCAGCCTAGCGGGAGTGGCCACCGGGGAGCTGTTTTTT
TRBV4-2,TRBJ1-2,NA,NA,CASSQPDSLNYGYTF,TGTGCCAGCAGCCAACCAGACAGCCTTAACTATGGCTACACCTTC
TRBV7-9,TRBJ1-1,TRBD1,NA,CASSLRQGAGTEAFF,TGTGCCAGCAGCCTTAGACAGGGGGCCGGGACTGAAGCTTTCTTT
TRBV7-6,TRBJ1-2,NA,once,CASSLGGRGGYTF,TGTGCCAGCAGCTTAGGTGGTAGAGGTGGCTACACCTTC